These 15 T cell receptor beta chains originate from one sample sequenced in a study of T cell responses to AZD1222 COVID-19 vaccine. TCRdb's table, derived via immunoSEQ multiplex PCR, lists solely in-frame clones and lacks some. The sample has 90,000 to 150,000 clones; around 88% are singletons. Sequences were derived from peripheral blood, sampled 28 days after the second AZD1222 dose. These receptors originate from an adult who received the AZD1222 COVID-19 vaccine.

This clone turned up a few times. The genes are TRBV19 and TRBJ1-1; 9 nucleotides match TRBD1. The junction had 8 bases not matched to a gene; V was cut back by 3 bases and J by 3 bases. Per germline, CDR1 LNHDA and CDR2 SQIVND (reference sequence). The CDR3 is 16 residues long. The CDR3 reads CASSITGGLGDTEAFF. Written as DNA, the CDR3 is TGTGCCAGTAGTATCACAGGGGGCCTGGGGGACACTGAAGCTTTCTTT.

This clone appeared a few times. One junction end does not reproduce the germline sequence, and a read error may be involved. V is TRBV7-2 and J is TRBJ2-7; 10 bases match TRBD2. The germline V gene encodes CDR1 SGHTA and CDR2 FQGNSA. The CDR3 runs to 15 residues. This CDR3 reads CASTLEASGSQEQYF. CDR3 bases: TGTGCCAGCACCTTAGAAGCTAGCGGGAGTCAAGAGCAGTACTTC. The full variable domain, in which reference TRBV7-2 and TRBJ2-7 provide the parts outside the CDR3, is GAGVSQSPSNKVTEKGKDVELRCDPISGHTALYWYRQSLGQGLEFLIYFQGNSAPDKSGLPSDRFSAERTGGSVSTLTIQRTQQEDSAVYLCASTLEASGSQEQYFGPGTRLTVT.

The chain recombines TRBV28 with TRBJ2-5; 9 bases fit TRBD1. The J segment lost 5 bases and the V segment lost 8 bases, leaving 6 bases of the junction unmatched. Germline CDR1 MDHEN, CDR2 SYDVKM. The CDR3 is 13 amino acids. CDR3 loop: CASVTGGQETQYF. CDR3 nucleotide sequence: TGTGCCAGCGTCACAGGGGGCCAGGAGACCCAGTACTTC. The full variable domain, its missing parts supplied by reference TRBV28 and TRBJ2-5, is DVKVTQSSRYLVKRTGEKVFLECVQDMDHENMFWYRQDPGLGLRLIYFSYDVKMKEKGDIPEGYSVSREKKERFSLILESASTNQTSMYLCASVTGGQETQYFGPGTRLLVL.

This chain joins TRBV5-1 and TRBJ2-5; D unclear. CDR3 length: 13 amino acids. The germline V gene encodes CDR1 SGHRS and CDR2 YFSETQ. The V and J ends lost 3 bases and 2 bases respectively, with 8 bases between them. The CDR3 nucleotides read TGCGCCAGCAGCTCCGACCCTCAAGAGACCCAGTACTTC. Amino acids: CASSSDPQETQYF.

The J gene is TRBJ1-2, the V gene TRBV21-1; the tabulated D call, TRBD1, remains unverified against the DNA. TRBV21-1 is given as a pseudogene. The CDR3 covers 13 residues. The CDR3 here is CASSKGTGRGYTF. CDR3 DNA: TGTGCCAGCAGCAAAGGGACAGGGCGCGGCTACACCTTC.

CDR3 bases: TGTGCCAGCAGCTTAGCCCACAGGGGCAGGGAGCAGTTCTTC. Protein product: CASSLAHRGREQFF. V is TRBV7-2 and J is TRBJ2-1; 7 bases fit TRBD1. CDR3 size: 14 residues. CDR1 is SGHTA, CDR2 FQGNSA, per germline. V dropped 0 bases and J dropped 10; count of bases not matched to a gene: 6.

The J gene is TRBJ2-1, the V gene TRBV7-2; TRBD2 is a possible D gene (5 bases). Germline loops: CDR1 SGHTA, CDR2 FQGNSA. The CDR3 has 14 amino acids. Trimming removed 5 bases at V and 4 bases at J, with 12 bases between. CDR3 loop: CASSRTPVYNEQFF. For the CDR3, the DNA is TGTGCCAGCAGCCGGACTCCAGTTTACAATGAGCAGTTCTTC.

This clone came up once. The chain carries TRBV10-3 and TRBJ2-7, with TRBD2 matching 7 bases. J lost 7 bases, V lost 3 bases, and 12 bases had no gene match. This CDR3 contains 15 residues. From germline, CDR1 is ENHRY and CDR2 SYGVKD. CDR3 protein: CAISDVMGEAGEQYF. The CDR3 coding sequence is TGTGCCATCAGTGATGTCATGGGCGAAGCGGGGGAGCAGTACTTC.

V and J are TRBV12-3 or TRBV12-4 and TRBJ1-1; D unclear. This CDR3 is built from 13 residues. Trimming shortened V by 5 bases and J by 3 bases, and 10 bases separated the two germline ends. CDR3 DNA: TGTGCCAGCAGTACCATCCCGTACACTGAAGCTTTCTTT. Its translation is CASSTIPYTEAFF.

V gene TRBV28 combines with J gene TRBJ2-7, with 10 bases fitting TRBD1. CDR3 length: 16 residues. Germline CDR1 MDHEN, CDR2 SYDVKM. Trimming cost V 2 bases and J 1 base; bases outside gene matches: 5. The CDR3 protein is CASSLTWTGGSYEQYF. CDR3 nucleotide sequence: TGTGCCAGCAGTTTAACCTGGACAGGGGGATCCTACGAGCAGTACTTC.

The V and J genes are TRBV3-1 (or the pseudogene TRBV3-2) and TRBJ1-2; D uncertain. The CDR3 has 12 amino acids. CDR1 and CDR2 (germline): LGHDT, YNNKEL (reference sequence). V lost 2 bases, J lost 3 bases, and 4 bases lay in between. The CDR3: CASSQPDYGYTF. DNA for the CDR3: TGTGCCAGCAGCCAACCGGACTATGGCTACACCTTC.

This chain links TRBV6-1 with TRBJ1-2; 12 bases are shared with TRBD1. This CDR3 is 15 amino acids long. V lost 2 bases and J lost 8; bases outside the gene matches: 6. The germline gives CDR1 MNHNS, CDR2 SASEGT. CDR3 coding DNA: TGTGCCAGCAGTGAACCGGGACAGGGGGCTAGAGGCTACACCTTC. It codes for CASSEPGQGARGYTF.

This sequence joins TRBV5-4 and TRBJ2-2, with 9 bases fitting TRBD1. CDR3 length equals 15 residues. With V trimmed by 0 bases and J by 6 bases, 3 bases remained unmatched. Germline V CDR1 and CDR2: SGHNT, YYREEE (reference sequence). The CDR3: CASSLVRTGAGELFF. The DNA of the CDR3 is TGTGCCAGCAGCTTGGTTAGGACAGGGGCCGGGGAGCTGTTTTTT.

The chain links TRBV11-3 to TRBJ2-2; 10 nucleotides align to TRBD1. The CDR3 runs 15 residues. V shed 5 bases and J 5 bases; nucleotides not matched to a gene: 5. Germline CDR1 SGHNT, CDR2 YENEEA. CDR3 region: CASSSRTGGTGELFF. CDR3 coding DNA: TGTGCCAGCAGCAGCCGGACAGGGGGTACCGGGGAGCTGTTTTTT.

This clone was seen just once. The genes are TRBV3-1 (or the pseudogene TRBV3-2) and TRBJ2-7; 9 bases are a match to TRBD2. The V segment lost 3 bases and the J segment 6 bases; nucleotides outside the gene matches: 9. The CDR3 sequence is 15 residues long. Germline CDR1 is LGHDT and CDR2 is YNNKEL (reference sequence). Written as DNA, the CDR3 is TGTGCCAGCAGCCATGGACTAGCGAGAGGGGGCGAGCAGTACTTC. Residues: CASSHGLARGGEQYF.